Listed below are T cell receptor beta chains from one sample, sequenced in a study of long-term antiretroviral therapy in people with HIV. Using immunoSEQ multiplex PCR, the repertoire was profiled, and TCRdb retains in-frame clones only, with some absent. The sample has 40,000 to 45,000 clones, 90% to 95% seen once. The sequencing here drew on unsorted PBMCs, taken 3.7 years after starting antiretroviral therapy. The receptor set was obtained from a woman aged 50 to 65 with HIV. Each CDR3 is given with its conserved first and last residue. The D gene is left open where the match is weak.

len,d_gene,v_gene,CDR3aa
15,TRBD1,TRBV7-9,CASSLWDRGSYEQYF
13,NA,TRBV11-2,CASSSDFSYEQYF
13,NA,TRBV7-8,CASSPDSDQPQHF
12,NA,TRBV12-5,CASGLPQLAQYF
14,NA,TRBV11-2,CASSPGSGQETQYF
16,NA,TRBV9,CASSVVSGALVTEAFF
15,NA,TRBV5-4,CASNRGAEGNSPLHF
14,TRBD1,TRBV9,CASSLTGGGYEQYF
15,TRBD2,TRBV5-4,CASSFGTTSTDTQYF
13,NA,TRBV27,CASSPKGAYEQYF
14,TRBD1,TRBV6-4,CASSDSLTGDGYTF
15,NA,TRBV4-3,CASSIEGRDDEKLFF
13,TRBD2,TRBV12-5,CASGLAGEETQYF
16,TRBD1,TRBV14,CASSPGTDMATDTQYF
10,NA,TRBV29-1,CSGVNTEAFF
17,NA,TRBV4-2,CASSQSFQQASTDTQYF
15,TRBD1,TRBV5-6,CASSLGTGGPYEQYF
17,TRBD2,TRBV6-1,CASSEGRWGGYTDTQYF
14,TRBD1,TRBV10-3,CAIRGGQGYTEAFF
15,TRBD2,TRBV2,CASSGLAGGGGELFF
14,NA,TRBV7-2,CASSLKGGKNIQYF
14,NA,TRBV9,CASSVAGGNTEAFF
15,TRBD1,TRBV7-2,CASSPQQGKNEKLFF
13,NA,TRBV30,CAWSGRPPVGYTF
11,NA,TRBV30,CAWRVVETQYF
13,NA,TRBV14,CASSYDQGRRAFF
14,NA,TRBV5-1,CASSLGGDNSPLHF
14,TRBD2,TRBV10-1,CARALIGTRSEQYF
13,NA,TRBV7-2,CASSLEPRNTIYF